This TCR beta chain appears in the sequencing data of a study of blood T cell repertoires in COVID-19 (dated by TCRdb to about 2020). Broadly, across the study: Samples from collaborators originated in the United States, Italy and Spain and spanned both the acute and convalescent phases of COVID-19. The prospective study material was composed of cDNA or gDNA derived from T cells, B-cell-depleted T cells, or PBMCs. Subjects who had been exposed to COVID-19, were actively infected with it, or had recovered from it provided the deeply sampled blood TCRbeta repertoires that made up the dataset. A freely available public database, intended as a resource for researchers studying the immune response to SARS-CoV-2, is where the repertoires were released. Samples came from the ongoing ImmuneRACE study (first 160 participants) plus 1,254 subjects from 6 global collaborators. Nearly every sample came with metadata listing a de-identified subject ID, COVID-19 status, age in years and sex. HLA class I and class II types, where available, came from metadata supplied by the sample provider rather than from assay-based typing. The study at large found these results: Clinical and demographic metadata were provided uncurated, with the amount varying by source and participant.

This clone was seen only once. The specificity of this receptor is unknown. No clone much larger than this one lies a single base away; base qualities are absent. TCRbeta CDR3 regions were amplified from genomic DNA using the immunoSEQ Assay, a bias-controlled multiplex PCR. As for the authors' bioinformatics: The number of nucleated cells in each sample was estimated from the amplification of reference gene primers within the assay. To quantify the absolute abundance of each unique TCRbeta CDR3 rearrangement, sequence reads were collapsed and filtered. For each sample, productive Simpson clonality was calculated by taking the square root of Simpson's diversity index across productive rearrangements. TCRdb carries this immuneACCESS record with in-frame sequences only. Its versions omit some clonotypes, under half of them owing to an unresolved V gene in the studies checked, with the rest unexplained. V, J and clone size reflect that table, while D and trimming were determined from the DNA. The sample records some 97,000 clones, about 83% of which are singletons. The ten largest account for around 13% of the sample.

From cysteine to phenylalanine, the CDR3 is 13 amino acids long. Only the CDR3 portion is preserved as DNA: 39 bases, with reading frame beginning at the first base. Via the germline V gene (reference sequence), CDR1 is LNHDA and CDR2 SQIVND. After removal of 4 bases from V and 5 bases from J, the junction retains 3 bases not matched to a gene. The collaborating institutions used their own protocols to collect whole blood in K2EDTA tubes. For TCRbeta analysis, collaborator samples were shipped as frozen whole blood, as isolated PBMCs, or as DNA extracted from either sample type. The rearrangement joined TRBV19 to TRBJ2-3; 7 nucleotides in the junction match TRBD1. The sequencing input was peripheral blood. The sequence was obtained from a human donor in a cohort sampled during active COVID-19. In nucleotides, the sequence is TGTGCCAGTAGTACCCGGACAGGAGATACGCAGTATTTT. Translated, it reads CASSTRTGDTQYF.